The 25 T cell receptor beta chains below all came from one sample that was sequenced in a study of T cell responses to AZD1222 COVID-19 vaccine. Repertoires were generated with immunoSEQ multiplex PCR, while TCRdb's copy carries only in-frame clones and drops some. The sample holds more than 85,000 clones, 65% to 90% seen once. Sequencing was performed on peripheral blood, taken on day 0 of AZD1222 vaccination. All receptors derive from an adult in good health.

J is TRBJ2-1 and V is TRBV18, with 13 bases lining up with TRBD2. The V segment lost 3 bases and the J segment 10 bases; nucleotides outside the gene matches: 3. The CDR3 has 14 amino acids. Germline assignment: CDR1 KGHSH and CDR2 LQKENI. CDR3 protein: CASSPGLAGWEQFF. The CDR3 region has the DNA TGTGCCAGCTCACCGGGACTAGCGGGATGGGAGCAGTTCTTC.

The chain has TRBV28 and TRBJ1-6; a weak D match, TRBD1 (5 bases). Per germline, CDR1 MDHEN and CDR2 SYDVKM. V was cut by 7 bases and J by 1 base, with 8 bases left in between. The CDR3 is 14 residues long. This CDR3 is CASNRGSYNSPLHF. CDR3 DNA: TGTGCCAGCAATCGGGGGTCCTATAATTCACCCCTCCACTTT. Using reference TRBV28 and TRBJ1-6 for the parts outside the CDR3, the full variable domain is DVKVTQSSRYLVKRTGEKVFLECVQDMDHENMFWYRQDPGLGLRLIYFSYDVKMKEKGDIPEGYSVSREKKERFSLILESASTNQTSMYLCASNRGSYNSPLHFGNGTRLTVT.

This clone came up a few times. This sequence joins TRBV14 and TRBJ1-2; D gene ambiguous. The V end was cut by 1 base, the J end by 1 base, with 4 bases between. CDR1 SGHDN and CDR2 FVKESK come from the germline V gene. CDR3 length equals 13 residues. CDR3 DNA: TGTGCCAGCAGCCAAGGATTTAACTATGGCTACACCTTC. Translated: CASSQGFNYGYTF.

This chain joins TRBV9 and TRBJ2-7; 10 bases map to TRBD2. The CDR3 has 15 residues. With V trimmed by 4 bases and J by 5 bases, 9 bases remained unmatched. Germline lookup yields CDR1 SGDLS and CDR2 YYNGEE. The CDR3 coding sequence is TGTGCCAGCAGCCTGAGGGCTAGCGGGAGTCACGAGCAGTACTTC. Residues: CASSLRASGSHEQYF.

The V call is TRBV28, the J call TRBJ2-5; D unclear. Trimming shortened V by 7 bases and J by 4 bases, and 16 bases separated the two germline ends. The length of the CDR3 is 14 residues. Germline CDR1 and CDR2: MDHEN and SYDVKM. CDR3 sequence: CASTASPRGETQYF. In DNA form, the CDR3 reads TGTGCCAGCACCGCTTCTCCTAGAGGAGAGACCCAGTACTTC.

This sequence joins TRBV7-3 and TRBJ2-2; 8 nucleotides agree with TRBD2. CDR1 and CDR2 (germline): SGHTA, FQGTGA. Trimming at V came to 8 bases and at J to 7 bases, leaving 18 bases not matched to a gene. The CDR3 is 17 amino acids. CDR3 sequence: CASATSSSGSRIGELFF. Here the CDR3 DNA reads TGTGCCAGCGCGACCAGCTCCAGCGGGAGTCGGATCGGGGAGCTGTTTTTT.

V is TRBV3-1 (or the pseudogene TRBV3-2) and J is TRBJ1-1, with TRBD1 identical over 9 bases. CDR3 length: 14 residues. Germline lookup yields CDR1 LGHDT and CDR2 YNNKEL (reference sequence). Trimming cost V 4 bases and J 5 bases; bases outside gene matches: 5. The CDR3, as DNA: TGTGCCAGCAGCCCTCGACAGGGGGGGACTGAAGCTTTCTTT. Protein sequence: CASSPRQGGTEAFF.

CDR3 amino acids: CASLPPRAGSLLSTDTQYF. The CDR3 DNA reads as TGTGCCAGCCTCCCCCCCCGTGCCGGGAGCCTGTTGAGCACAGATACGCAGTATTTT. This chain links TRBV7-9 with TRBJ2-3; a possible D gene is TRBD2 (6 bases). This CDR3 region has 19 residues. Germline V gene data show CDR1 as SEHNR and CDR2 as FQNEAQ (reference sequence). Trimming cost V 8 bases and J 0 bases, with 27 bases left between them.

This rearrangement joins TRBV30 to TRBJ2-2, with 14 bases that match TRBD2. V gave up 2 bases and J gave up 3 bases; unmatched junction bases: 5. Germline V gene lookup returns CDR1 GTSNPN and CDR2 SVGIG (reference sequence). The length of the CDR3 is 17 residues. The CDR3 coding sequence is TGTGCCTGGAGTCGACTAGCGGGAGGGCCCGACACCGGGGAGCTGTTTTTT. Its translation is CAWSRLAGGPDTGELFF.

V is TRBV13 and J is TRBJ2-7; 8 bases fit TRBD2. V was pared by 6 bases and J by 8 bases, with 15 bases of the junction left unmatched. This CDR3 spans 15 amino acids. Germline CDR1 PRHDT, CDR2 FYEKMQ (reference sequence). This CDR3 is CASSISGLAEPQQYF. The CDR3 DNA reads TGTGCCAGCAGTATCAGCGGACTAGCAGAGCCCCAGCAGTACTTC.

The chain joins TRBV3-1 (or the pseudogene TRBV3-2) to TRBJ2-2; 12 bases align to TRBD2. Losses at the gene ends were 0 bases for V and 2 bases for J; bases not matched to a gene: 10. CDR1 and CDR2 (germline): LGHDT, YNNKEL (reference sequence). The length of the CDR3 is 20 residues. The CDR3 bases are TGTGCCAGCAGCCAAGAGTCGCCGCTGGGACTAGCGGGTAACACCGGGGAGCTGTTTTTT. Amino acids: CASSQESPLGLAGNTGELFF.

The chain has TRBV18 and TRBJ2-1; no clear D. Trimming cost V 3 bases and J 5 bases, with 14 bases left between them. The CDR3 contains 15 residues. Germline CDR1 is KGHSH and CDR2 is LQKENI. The CDR3 here is CASSPRPAVHNEQFF. CDR3 coding DNA: TGTGCCAGCTCACCCCGACCGGCGGTACACAATGAGCAGTTCTTC.

This chain links TRBV6-5 with TRBJ1-5; D is undetermined. Trimming pared 2 bases from V and 2 bases from J, leaving 4 bases between. Germline CDR1 and CDR2: MNHEY and SVGAGI. The CDR3 loop spans 13 amino acids. The CDR3 region has the DNA TGTGCCAGCAGTTACGGGGGCAATCAGCCCCAGCATTTT. It specifies CASSYGGNQPQHF.

The CDR3 DNA follows: TGTGCCAGCTCTCTGGGACTAGCGGGAGACACCGGGGAGCTGTTTTTT. Encoded protein: CASSLGLAGDTGELFF. The rearrangement joins TRBV18 to TRBJ2-2, with TRBD2 matching over 14 bases. The CDR3 loop spans 16 amino acids. Per germline, CDR1 KGHSH and CDR2 LQKENI. Trimming removed 6 bases from V and 3 bases from J; junction bases left unmatched: 3.

The gene calls are TRBV19 and TRBJ1-3; D is perhaps TRBD1 (5 bases). Trimming shortened V by 6 bases and J by 7 bases, and 16 bases separated the two germline ends. This CDR3 has 14 amino acids. Germline CDR1 reads LNHDA; CDR2 reads SQIVND (reference sequence). CDR3 sequence: CASRGTVTTNTIYF. The DNA for the CDR3 is TGTGCCAGTAGGGGGACGGTGACGACGAACACCATATATTTT. The full variable domain, rest sourced from reference TRBV19 and TRBJ1-3, is DGGITQSPKYLFRKEGQNVTLSCEQNLNHDAMYWYRQDPGQGLRLIYYSQIVNDFQKGDIAEGYSVSREKKESFPLTVTSAQKNPTAFYLCASRGTVTTNTIYFGEGSWLTVV.

The V gene is TRBV5-1, the J gene TRBJ2-5; D perhaps matches TRBD1 (6 bases). Deletions cut 0 bases from V and 5 bases from J, with 14 bases between. Germline V gene data show CDR1 as SGHRS and CDR2 as YFSETQ. The CDR3 spans 15 residues. The CDR3: CASSLVFGTTETQYF. The CDR3 DNA sequence: TGCGCCAGCAGCTTGGTATTTGGGACAACTGAGACCCAGTACTTC.

The J gene is TRBJ2-1, the V gene TRBV10-1; 13 bases are a match to TRBD2. The germline V gene encodes CDR1 WNHNN and CDR2 SYGVQD (reference sequence). The CDR3 runs to 15 residues. V dropped 4 bases and J dropped 8; count of bases not matched to a gene: 5. The CDR3 nucleotides read TGCGCCAGCAGTGGGGGACTAGCGGGACGGTATGAGCAGTTCTTC. Protein sequence: CASSGGLAGRYEQFF.

V gene TRBV7-3 combines with J gene TRBJ2-3; D is unclear. Germline CDR1 SGHTA, CDR2 FQGTGA. The CDR3 consists of 15 residues. With 3 bases removed from V and 1 base from J, the gap between germline ends came to 11 bases. The CDR3 reads CASSLEYVGTDTQYF. In DNA, the CDR3 is TGTGCCAGCAGCTTGGAGTATGTGGGCACAGATACGCAGTATTTT.

The chain is built from TRBV3-1 (or the pseudogene TRBV3-2) and TRBJ2-5; 9 bases match TRBD1. V lost 2 bases to trimming and J lost 5 bases; unmatched junction nucleotides: 6. The germline V gene has CDR1 LGHDT and CDR2 YNNKEL (reference sequence). This CDR3 spans 15 amino acids. The CDR3 spells CASSQMDRGSETQYF. The CDR3 DNA reads as TGTGCCAGCAGCCAAATGGACAGGGGTAGTGAGACCCAGTACTTC.

This sequence joins TRBV3-1 (or the pseudogene TRBV3-2) and TRBJ2-5; 12 bases are shared with TRBD2. The J segment lost 3 bases and the V segment lost 4 bases, leaving 3 bases of the junction unmatched. The CDR3 extends over 15 amino acids. In germline, CDR1 is LGHDT, CDR2 YNNKEL (reference sequence). CDR3 sequence reads: CASSRRLAGEETQYF. The CDR3 nucleotides read TGTGCCAGCAGCCGTAGACTAGCGGGAGAAGAGACCCAGTACTTC.

V gene TRBV7-9 combines with J gene TRBJ2-7, with TRBD2 identical over 8 bases. In germline, CDR1 is SEHNR, CDR2 FQNEAQ (reference sequence). Trimming cost V 4 bases and J 4 bases; bases outside gene matches: 0. The CDR3 is 12 residues long. The CDR3 nucleotides are TGTGCCAGCAGCTCTAGCGGGTACGAGCAGTACTTC. Its protein product is CASSSSGYEQYF.

This chain joins TRBV28 and TRBJ1-3; D is undetermined. V was clipped by 9 bases and J by 0 bases, with 6 bases between them. This CDR3 region has 12 residues. Germline CDR1 reads MDHEN; CDR2 reads SYDVKM. CDR3 sequence (DNA): TGTGCCAGTACAAGCTCTGGAAACACCATATATTTT. Protein sequence: CASTSSGNTIYF.

The chain is built from TRBV2 and TRBJ1-5; tentatively, D is TRBD1 (6 bases). This CDR3 has 14 amino acids. V was shortened by 1 base and J by 7 bases, with 11 bases between the two germline ends. Germline V gene sequence: CDR1 SNHLY, CDR2 FYNNEI. The CDR3 bases are TGTGCCAGCAGTGAAGGGGCAGGGGAACAGCCCCAGCATTTT. Its translation is CASSEGAGEQPQHF.

The chain employs TRBV28 and TRBJ2-7; tentatively, D is TRBD1 (5 bases). Trimming took off 4 bases at V and 2 bases at J, with 12 bases between the two ends. The CDR3 consists of 14 residues. CDR1 and CDR2 from the germline V gene are MDHEN and SYDVKM. The DNA of the CDR3 is TGTGCCAGCAGTTCTGCACAGGTGACCTACGAGCAGTACTTC. Translated: CASSSAQVTYEQYF.

This clone turned up a few times. The V and J genes are TRBV3-1 (or the pseudogene TRBV3-2) and TRBJ1-6; 8 nucleotides match TRBD1. The germline gives CDR1 LGHDT, CDR2 YNNKEL (reference sequence). With V trimmed by 1 base and J by 10 bases, 9 bases remained unmatched. The CDR3 sequence is 16 residues long. DNA of the CDR3: TGTGCCAGCAGCCAAGCGCCAGGGGGCGTAGGGTCACCCCTCCACTTT. Its translation is CASSQAPGGVGSPLHF.